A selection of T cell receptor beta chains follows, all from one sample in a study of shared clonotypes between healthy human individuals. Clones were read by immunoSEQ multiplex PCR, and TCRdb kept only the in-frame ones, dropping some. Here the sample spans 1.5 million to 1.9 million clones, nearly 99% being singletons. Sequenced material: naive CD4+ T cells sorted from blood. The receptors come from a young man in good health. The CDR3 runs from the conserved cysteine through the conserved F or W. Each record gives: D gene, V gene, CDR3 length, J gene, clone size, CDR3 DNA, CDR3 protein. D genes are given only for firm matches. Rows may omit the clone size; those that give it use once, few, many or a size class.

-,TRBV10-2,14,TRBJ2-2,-,TGCGCCAGCACCTCGACTAGTGAGGGAGGGGAGCTGTTTTTT,CASTSTSEGGELFF
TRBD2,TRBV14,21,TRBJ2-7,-,TGTGCCAGCAGCCGACGGCTGAGTACTAGCGGGATCGGTGGATTGGCCTACGAGCAGTACTTC,CASSRRLSTSGIGGLAYEQYF
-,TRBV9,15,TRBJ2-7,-,TGTGCCAGCAGCGTAGCGGCTGGGGGCTCCTACGAGCAGTACTTC,CASSVAAGGSYEQYF
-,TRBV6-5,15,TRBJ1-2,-,TGTGCCAGCAGTCGGCTGATACAGGGTGGCGGTGGCTACACCTTC,CASSRLIQGGGGYTF
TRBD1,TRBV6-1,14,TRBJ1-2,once,TGTGCCAGCAGTGTAACAGGGGGTTTGGGCGGCTACACCTTC,CASSVTGGLGGYTF
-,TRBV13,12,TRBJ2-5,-,TGTGCCAGCAGCACCCGGATTTTGGGGCAGTACTTC,CASSTRILGQYF
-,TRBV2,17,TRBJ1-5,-,TGTGCCAGCAGTGAATCGGGGCGGCCAGGGAGCAATCAGCCCCAGCATTTT,CASSESGRPGSNQPQHF
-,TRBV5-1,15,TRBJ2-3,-,TGCGCCAGCAGCCCTGCGGTGGACCGCACAGATACGCAGTATTTT,CASSPAVDRTDTQYF
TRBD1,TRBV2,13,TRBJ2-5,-,TGTGCCAGCAGTCGGACAGGGGGCGAGACCCAGTACTTC,CASSRTGGETQYF
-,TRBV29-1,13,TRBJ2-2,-,TGCAGCGTCCAGAGGACTAACACCGGGGAGCTGTTTTTT,CSVQRTNTGELFF
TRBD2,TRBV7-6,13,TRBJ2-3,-,TGTGCCAGCAGGACTAGCGGGAGGGATACGCAGTATTTT,CASRTSGRDTQYF
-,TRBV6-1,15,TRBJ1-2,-,TGTGCCAGCAGTGAAGGAGCAGGACTTAACTATGGCTACACCTTC,CASSEGAGLNYGYTF
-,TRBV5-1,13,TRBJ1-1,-,TGCGCCAGCAGCTTCGAGGGCTCGACTGAAGCTTTCTTT,CASSFEGSTEAFF
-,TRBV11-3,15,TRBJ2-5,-,TGTGCCAGCAGCCAGCACCAGACAGATCAAGAGACCCAGTACTTC,CASSQHQTDQETQYF
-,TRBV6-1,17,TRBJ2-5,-,TGTGCCAGCAGTGAACCACCCTTCGGCGAGGGTGTGGAGACCCAGTACTTC,CASSEPPFGEGVETQYF
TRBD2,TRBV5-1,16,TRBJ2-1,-,TGCGCCAGCAGCTTGGCCACGAGGACTAGCGGCAATGAGCAGTTCTTC,CASSLATRTSGNEQFF
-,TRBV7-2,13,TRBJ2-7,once,TGTGCCAGCAGCTTACGGGCAACGTACGAGCAGTACTTC,CASSLRATYEQYF
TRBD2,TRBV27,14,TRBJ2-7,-,TGTGCCAGCCGAGGGGACGGGAGGTCCTACGAGCAGTACTTC,CASRGDGRSYEQYF
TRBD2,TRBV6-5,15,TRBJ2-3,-,TGTGCCAGCAGCTACATAGCGGGAGGGCCGGATACGCAGTATTTT,CASSYIAGGPDTQYF
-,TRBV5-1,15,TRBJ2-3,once,TGCGCCAGCAGCTGGAGGACATCTCTCACAGATACGCAGTATTTT,CASSWRTSLTDTQYF
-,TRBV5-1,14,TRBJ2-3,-,TGCGCCAGCAGAAAGGAGGGGGGCACAGATACGCAGTATTTT,CASRKEGGTDTQYF
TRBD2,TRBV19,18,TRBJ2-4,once,TGTGCCAGTAGTATGGGACTAGCGGGAGTCGGGGCCAAAAACATTCAGTACTTC,CASSMGLAGVGAKNIQYF
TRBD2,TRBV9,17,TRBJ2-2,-,TGTGCCAGCAGCGTAGCTCCTAGCGGGAGGGCCGGCGGGGAGCTGTTTTTT,CASSVAPSGRAGGELFF
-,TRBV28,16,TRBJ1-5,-,TGTGCCAGCAGTCCTCGGATCGGGGTCAGCAATCAGCCCCAGCATTTT,CASSPRIGVSNQPQHF
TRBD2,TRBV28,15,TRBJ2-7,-,TGTGCCAGCAGTTTCGGGACTAGCGGATCCTACGAGCAGTACTTC,CASSFGTSGSYEQYF
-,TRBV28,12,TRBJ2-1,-,TGTGCCAGCAGTGTGTCCTCTGGTGAGCAGTTCTTC,CASSVSSGEQFF
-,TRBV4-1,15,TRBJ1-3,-,TGCGCCAGCTCCTCTCACAGAGGCTCTGGAAACACCATATATTTT,CASSSHRGSGNTIYF
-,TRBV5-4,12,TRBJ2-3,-,TGTGCCAGCAGCATCGACGGGGATACGCAGTATTTT,CASSIDGDTQYF
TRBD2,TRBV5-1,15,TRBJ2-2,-,TGCGCCAGCAGCTTAAGCGGGGCGAACACCGGGGAGCTGTTTTTT,CASSLSGANTGELFF
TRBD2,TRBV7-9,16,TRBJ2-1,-,TGTGCCAGCAGCGTTACTAGCGGGAGAACTTACAATGAGCAGTTCTTC,CASSVTSGRTYNEQFF
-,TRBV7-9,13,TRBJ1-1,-,TGTGCCAGCAGCCGACTCCGGGGAGGAGAAGCTTTCTTT,CASSRLRGGEAFF
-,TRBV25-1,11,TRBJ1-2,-,TGTGCCAGCAGTGACCGCTATGGCTACACCTTC,CASSDRYGYTF
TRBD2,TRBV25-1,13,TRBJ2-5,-,TGTGCCAGCAGACTAGCGGGAGAGGAGACCCAGTACTTC,CASRLAGEETQYF
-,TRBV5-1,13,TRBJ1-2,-,TGCGCCAGCAGCTTCGGCAGTGACTATGGCTACACCTTC,CASSFGSDYGYTF
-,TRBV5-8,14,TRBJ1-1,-,TGTGCCAGCAGCTTTGGGGGTGGGACGGCTGAAGCTTTCTTT,CASSFGGGTAEAFF
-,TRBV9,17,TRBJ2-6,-,TGTGCCAGCAGCGTAGGTGGACCTCCCTCTGGGGCCAACGTCCTGACTTTC,CASSVGGPPSGANVLTF
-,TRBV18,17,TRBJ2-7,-,TGTGCCAGCTCACCTAGAGTAGCCCGGGGAAGCACCTACGAGCAGTACTTC,CASSPRVARGSTYEQYF
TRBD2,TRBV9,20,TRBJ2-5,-,TGTGCCAGCAGCGTCAAACCGGGAACGAGGACTAGCGGAATCCAAGAGACCCAGTACTTC,CASSVKPGTRTSGIQETQYF
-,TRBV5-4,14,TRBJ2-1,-,TGTGCCAGCAGGTTAGGGGGGGGGCGAGGGGAGCAGTTCTTC,CASRLGGGRGEQFF
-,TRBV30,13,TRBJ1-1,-,TGTGCCTGGAACCATCAGGGGAACACTGAAGCTTTCTTT,CAWNHQGNTEAFF
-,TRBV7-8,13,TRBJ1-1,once,TGTGCCAGCAGCAAGGACAGGAACACTGAAGCTTTCTTT,CASSKDRNTEAFF
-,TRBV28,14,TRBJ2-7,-,TGTGCCAGCAGTTCGGCCGGGACGGACAACGAGCAGTACTTC,CASSSAGTDNEQYF
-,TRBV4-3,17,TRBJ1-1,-,TGCGCCAGCAGCCGAAGGAGCCAGGGCAGCCCGAACACTGAAGCTTTCTTT,CASSRRSQGSPNTEAFF
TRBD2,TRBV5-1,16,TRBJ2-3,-,TGCGCCAGCAGCCCCGGGACTAGCTCACTGAGTGATACGCAGTATTTT,CASSPGTSSLSDTQYF
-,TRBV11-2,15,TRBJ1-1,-,TGTGCCAGCAGCTTCTCCGGGACGGTTGACACTGAAGCTTTCTTT,CASSFSGTVDTEAFF
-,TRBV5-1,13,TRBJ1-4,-,TGCGCCAGCAGCTTATCACAGAATGAAAAACTGTTTTTT,CASSLSQNEKLFF
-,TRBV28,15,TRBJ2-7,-,TGTGCCAGCAGTCTCTGGGAAAAGAGGGGGTACGAGCAGTACTTC,CASSLWEKRGYEQYF
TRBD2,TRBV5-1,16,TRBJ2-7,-,TGCGCCAGCAGCTTCCCCCATGGCGGGAGTCCCTACGAGCAGTACTTC,CASSFPHGGSPYEQYF
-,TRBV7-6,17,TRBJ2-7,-,TGTGCCAGCAGCTTAACTGGAGGAACAGGCCCAGCGTACGAGCAGTACTTC,CASSLTGGTGPAYEQYF
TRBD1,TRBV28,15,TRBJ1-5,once,TGTGCCAGCATACCGGGACAGGGCTGGAATCAGCCCCAGCATTTT,CASIPGQGWNQPQHF
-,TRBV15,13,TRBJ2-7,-,TGTGCCACCAGCAGAGATCGAACCTACGAGCAGTACTTC,CATSRDRTYEQYF
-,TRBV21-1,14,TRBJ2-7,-,TGTGCCAGCAGCAAAGCAACAGGGAACTACGAGCAGTACTTC,CASSKATGNYEQYF
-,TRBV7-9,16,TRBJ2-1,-,TGTGCCAGCAGCTCACCGGGACTGAGGGTTAGCAATGAGCAGTTCTTC,CASSSPGLRVSNEQFF
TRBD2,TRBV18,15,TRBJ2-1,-,TGTGCCAGCTCTCTTTTAGCGGGAGACTACAATGAGCAGTTCTTC,CASSLLAGDYNEQFF